This T cell receptor (beta chain) originates from a study of blood T cells in healthy people across ages. Points from the study as a whole: The study found more naive CD4+ cells and higher diversity in long-lived than aged donors.

PCR was performed a second time for about 6 to 12 cycles using a sample-barcoded 5' primer and a J-beta primer mix. TCRdb reprocessed the 5' RACE reads via MiXCR and lists one record per CDR3 protein. The data hold 550,000 to 650,000 distinct CDR3 sequences, with about 30% observed a single time. This clonotype was recorded many times. Its antigen remains unidentified. The sequence derives from a woman older than 75 in good health. The sequencing sample was made of blood.

This CDR3 reads CASSWASGGNEQFF. The CDR3 bases are TGTGCCAGCAGCTGGGCTAGCGGAGGGAATGAGCAGTTCTTC. This sequence joins TRBV12-3 or TRBV12-4 and TRBJ2-1, with 7 bases fitting TRBD2. The V gene end was trimmed by 6 bases and the J gene end by 7 bases; junction bases not matched to a gene: 9. This CDR3 has 14 amino acids.